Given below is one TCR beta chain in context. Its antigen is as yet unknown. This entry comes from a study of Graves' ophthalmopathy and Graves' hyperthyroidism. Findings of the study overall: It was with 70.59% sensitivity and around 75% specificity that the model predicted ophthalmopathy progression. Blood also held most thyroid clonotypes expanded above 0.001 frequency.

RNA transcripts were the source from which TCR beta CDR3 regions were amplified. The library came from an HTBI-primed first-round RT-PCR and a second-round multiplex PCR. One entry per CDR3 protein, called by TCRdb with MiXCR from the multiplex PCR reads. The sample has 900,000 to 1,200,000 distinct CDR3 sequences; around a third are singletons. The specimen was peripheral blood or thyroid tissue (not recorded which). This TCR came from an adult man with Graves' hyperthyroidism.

The CDR3 DNA reads as TGTGCCAGCAGCTTGGTAGGCAGGGTAGGTGAGCAGTACTTC. Protein sequence: CASSLVGRVGEQYF. The chain joins TRBV5-6 to TRBJ2-7; D possibly corresponds to TRBD1 (5 bases). The V end lost 0 bases, the J end lost 7 bases, and 14 bases lay between the germline ends. Germline CDR1 SGHDT, CDR2 YYEEEE. The CDR3 is 14 amino acids.